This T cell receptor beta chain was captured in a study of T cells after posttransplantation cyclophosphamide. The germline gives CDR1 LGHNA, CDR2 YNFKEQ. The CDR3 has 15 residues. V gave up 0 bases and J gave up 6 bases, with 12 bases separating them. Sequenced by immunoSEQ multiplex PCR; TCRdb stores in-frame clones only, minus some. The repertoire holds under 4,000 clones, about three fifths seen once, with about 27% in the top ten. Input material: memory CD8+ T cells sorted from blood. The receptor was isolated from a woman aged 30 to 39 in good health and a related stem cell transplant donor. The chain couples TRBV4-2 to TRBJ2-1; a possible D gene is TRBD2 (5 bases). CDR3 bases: TGTGCCAGCAGCCAAGAGGGCGGGTCTGGCAATGAGCAGTTCTTC. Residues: CASSQEGGSGNEQFF.